This T cell receptor beta chain emerged from a study of T cells in Graves' hyperthyroidism and ophthalmopathy. There were TCR beta CDR3 regions amplified from RNA transcripts. A first-round RT-PCR of the TCR CDR3 used the HTBI primer set. Via MiXCR, TCRdb re-called the multiplex PCR reads, giving one row per CDR3 protein. The sample yields some 510,000 distinct CDR3 sequences, 40% to 55% seen once. A lack of ophthalmopathy progression within 18 months defined stable Graves' hyperthyroidism. Orbital computed tomography and thyroid ultrasound, together with serum TRAb and thyroxine and clinical symptoms, were used for diagnoses. With respect to this clonotype: The antigen is not known.

General study points: With a median lead of roughly 6.8 months before onset, the model predicted ophthalmopathy. Blood also carried most thyroid clonotypes expanded above 0.001.

The sequence derives from a woman aged 18-29 years with Graves' hyperthyroidism. The sequenced sample was peripheral blood or thyroid tissue (not recorded which).

In DNA form, the CDR3 reads TGTGCCAGCAGCTTGGTTAGGGCGGATTCACCCCTCCACTTT. It is translated as CASSLVRADSPLHF. V gene TRBV7-2 combines with J gene TRBJ1-6; D remains ambiguous. CDR3 length: 14 residues. Germline V lookup: CDR1 SGHTA, CDR2 FQGNSA. Trimming removed 3 bases at V and 8 bases at J, with 11 bases between.